The 17 T cell receptor beta chains below come from one sample, sequenced in a study of vaccination and CD4 T cells after COVID-19. TCRdb used MiXCR to reprocess the PCR reads, holding one entry per CDR3 protein. The repertoire holds about 15,000 distinct CDR3 sequences, roughly three quarters seen once, with around 1.1% in the top ten. Specimen: CD4+ T cells from blood, collected after SARS-CoV-2 vaccination. The receptor set was obtained from a human donor who had recovered from COVID-19.

In its sample, this clonotype was seen a few times. The chain links TRBV19 to TRBJ1-5, with D possibly matching TRBD1 (5 bases). Germline V gives CDR1 LNHDA, CDR2 SQIVND (reference sequence). CDR3 length: 17 amino acids. V lost 3 bases and J 0 bases, leaving 15 bases between the germline ends. CDR3 residues: CASSIRGPSLSNQPQHF. CDR3 DNA: TGTGCCAGTAGTATCCGGGGACCTTCTCTTAGCAATCAGCCCCAGCATTTT.

The chain joins TRBV12-3 or TRBV12-4 to TRBJ1-6, with unresolved D. This CDR3 is 12 amino acids long. V was pared by 6 bases and J by 8 bases, with 8 bases between. The CDR3 loop reads CASSPGYSPLHF. CDR3 coding DNA: TGTGCCAGCAGCCCGGGGTATTCACCCCTCCACTTT.

The chain recombines TRBV4-1 with TRBJ2-7; D is perhaps TRBD1 or TRBD2 (5 bases each). The V gene's germline CDR1 is MGHRA and CDR2 YSYEKL. V dropped 4 bases and J dropped 3 bases, with 13 bases sitting between them. The CDR3 loop spans 14 amino acids. CDR3 protein: CASSPLERGYEQYF. For the CDR3, the DNA is TGCGCCAGCAGCCCCTTAGAGAGGGGCTACGAGCAGTACTTC.

The chain joins TRBV7-2 to TRBJ2-7, with TRBD2 identical over 12 bases. This CDR3 contains 15 residues. The germline V gene encodes CDR1 SGHTA and CDR2 FQGNSA. Unmatched junction bases numbered 8, after V lost 5 bases and J lost 6 bases. The CDR3 here is CASSPRLAGVSEQYF. CDR3 coding DNA: TGTGCCAGCAGCCCCCGACTAGCGGGAGTCTCCGAGCAGTACTTC.

The table lists this clonotype with a few counts. The chain employs TRBV20-1 and TRBJ2-3; unclear D gene. CDR1 and CDR2 (germline): DFQATT, SNEGSKA (reference sequence). The CDR3 loop spans 12 amino acids. V was shortened by 5 bases and J by 5 bases, with 11 bases between the two germline ends. CDR3 sequence reads: CSAPPNVDTQYF. The DNA for the CDR3 is TGCAGTGCTCCCCCAAACGTAGATACGCAGTATTTT.

The gene calls are TRBV21-1 and TRBJ2-7; the D call of TRBD2 is as the table states it, not checked on the DNA. TRBV21-1 is assigned pseudogene status. This CDR3 is built from 17 residues. In DNA form, the CDR3 reads TGTGCCAGCAGCAAAGCTCCTCTACTAGCGGGAGTTGTAGAGCAGTACTTC. Protein: CASSKAPLLAGVVEQYF.

The chain employs TRBV5-4 and TRBJ2-5; D might be TRBD1 or TRBD2, each matching 5 bases. The CDR3 sequence is 14 residues long. Trimming shortened V by 3 bases and J by 3 bases, and 12 bases separated the two germline ends. Germline loops: CDR1 SGHNT, CDR2 YYREEE (reference sequence). The CDR3 DNA is TGTGCCAGCAGCTGGACTTTGGGGGAAGAGACCCAGTACTTC. The encoded protein is CASSWTLGEETQYF.

The rearrangement uses TRBV2 and TRBJ2-2; the match to TRBD2 covers 13 bases. With V trimmed by 5 bases and J by 6 bases, 6 bases remained unmatched. There are 16 residues in the CDR3. Germline loops: CDR1 SNHLY, CDR2 FYNNEI. The CDR3 sequence is CASSLLAGGGPGELFF. In DNA, the CDR3 is TGTGCCAGCAGTCTACTAGCGGGAGGGGGCCCCGGGGAGCTGTTTTTT.

In this sample, this clonotype turned up a few times. The chain couples TRBV2 to TRBJ2-2, with 11 bases that match TRBD1. The V gene end was trimmed by 7 bases and the J gene end by 9 bases; junction bases not matched to a gene: 7. CDR1 and CDR2 from the germline V gene are SNHLY and FYNNEI. The CDR3 spans 14 residues. CDR3 nucleotide sequence: TGTGCCAGCAAGAGGACAGGGGGCTTACGGGAGCTGTTTTTT. Protein product: CASKRTGGLRELFF.

This rearrangement joins TRBV6-1 to TRBJ1-1; D is perhaps TRBD1 (6 bases). Germline CDR1 is MNHNS and CDR2 is SASEGT. The CDR3 is made up of 13 amino acids. V lost 6 bases, J lost 8 bases, and 16 bases lay in between. The CDR3 DNA follows: TGTGCCAGCAGGGCAGGGGTTCTTGGGGAAGCTTTCTTT. It specifies CASRAGVLGEAFF.

This chain joins TRBV6-1 and TRBJ2-5; a weak D match, TRBD2 (5 bases). V was clipped by 0 bases and J by 7 bases, with 12 bases between them. Germline CDR1 MNHNS, CDR2 SASEGT. The CDR3 has 14 amino acids. The CDR3 region is CASSEAENAGTQYF. Here the CDR3 DNA reads TGTGCCAGCAGTGAAGCTGAAAATGCGGGGACCCAGTACTTC.

V is TRBV20-1 and J is TRBJ2-1; TRBD2 matches at 8 bases. The length of the CDR3 is 16 residues. Germline CDR1 is DFQATT and CDR2 is SNEGSKA (reference sequence). With V trimmed by 0 bases and J by 10 bases, 14 bases remained unmatched. CDR3 protein: CSARDSSSGSGGEQFF. CDR3 coding DNA: TGCAGTGCTAGAGATTCTTCCAGCGGGAGCGGCGGCGAGCAGTTCTTC.

V gene TRBV12-3 or TRBV12-4 combines with J gene TRBJ1-2; 11 bases agree with TRBD1. The ends lost 5 bases at V and 8 bases at J; junction bases unmatched: 10. CDR3 length: 15 amino acids. The CDR3 is CASSPGGQGASGYTF. In DNA, the CDR3 is TGTGCCAGCAGTCCGGGAGGACAGGGGGCTAGCGGCTACACCTTC.

This clonotype came up a few times. V gene TRBV5-4 combines with J gene TRBJ2-5; 7 positions agree with TRBD2. V shed 4 bases, J shed 5 bases, and the junction held 8 bases outside the gene matches. This CDR3 contains 14 residues. Germline V gene sequence: CDR1 SGHNT, CDR2 YYREEE (reference sequence). CDR3 amino acids: CASSPAGVGETQYF. The CDR3, as DNA: TGTGCCAGCAGCCCGGCGGGGGTAGGGGAGACCCAGTACTTC.

CDR3 residues: CSASLANQETQYF. The CDR3 bases are TGCAGCGCCTCACTAGCCAACCAAGAGACCCAGTACTTC. V gene TRBV29-1 combines with J gene TRBJ2-5; a possible D gene is TRBD2 (6 bases). The V gene lost 7 bases and the J gene lost 0 bases, with 12 bases spanning the gap. CDR1 and CDR2 from the germline V gene are SQVTM and ANQGSEA. The CDR3 loop spans 13 amino acids.

The gene calls are TRBV7-9 and TRBJ1-1; 7 bases fit TRBD1. Germline V gives CDR1 SEHNR, CDR2 FQNEAQ (reference sequence). The CDR3 has 15 residues. V dropped 2 bases and J dropped 4; count of bases not matched to a gene: 7. The CDR3 bases are TGTGCCAGCAGCTTACCAGTCGCAGGGGGCACTGAAGCTTTCTTT. It codes for CASSLPVAGGTEAFF.

The chain carries TRBV20-1 and TRBJ2-2; a weak D match, TRBD2 (6 bases). Germline values: CDR1 DFQATT, CDR2 SNEGSKA (reference sequence). The CDR3 covers 13 residues. V lost 5 bases, J lost 0 bases, and 7 bases lay in between. This CDR3 is CSAWRANTGELFF. DNA for the CDR3: TGCAGTGCTTGGAGGGCGAACACCGGGGAGCTGTTTTTT.